This TCR beta chain was sequenced during a study of breast tumors, draining lymph nodes, adjacent tissues. Findings of the study overall: Tumors had less TCR diversity than lymph nodes, more than nontumor tissue.

There are many counts of this clonotype. The antigen remains undetermined. Trimming removed 1 base at V and 7 bases at J, with 10 bases between. CDR1 is LNHNV and CDR2 is YYDKDF in the germline V gene (reference sequence). CDR3 length: 13 residues. MiXCR, run by TCRdb on the multiplex PCR reads, gives a single entry per CDR3 protein. The profile shows some 230,000 distinct CDR3 sequences, around 35% of them singletons. The lymph nodes were axillary draining lymph nodes from breast cancer patients. The chain employs TRBV15 and TRBJ1-2, with D perhaps TRBD1 (5 bases). Sequencing was done on a sample of axillary lymph node tissue. The origin of this receptor is a female donor with breast cancer. Some clones in this sample may be carry-over from other donors' samples. The CDR3 loop is CATSRGGLVGYTF. Written as DNA, the CDR3 is TGTGCCACCAGCAGAGGGGGGTTGGTTGGCTACACCTTC. Filled out from reference TRBV15 and TRBJ1-2, the complete variable domain reads DAMVIQNPRYQVTQFGKPVTLSCSQTLNHNVMYWYQQKSSQAPKLLFHYYDKDFNNEADTPDNFQSRRPNTSFCFLDIRSPGLGDTAMYLCATSRGGLVGYTFGSGTRLTVV.